The source of this T cell receptor (beta chain) is a study of beta chain features in type 1 diabetes. Looking at the study overall: Examined across all samples were around 110 million sorted cells.

Remarks on this clone: Its antigen is still unknown.

Purities over 98% were achieved in all sorted populations. The whole isolated RNA underwent reverse transcription, so sequencing captured expressed TCRB transcripts. About 3.57 million reads, on average, came from each naive, central memory and regulatory T cell sample. Generated by immunoSEQ multiplex PCR, the TCRdb table keeps only in-frame clones and is missing some. Counted here are roughly 250,000 clones, approximately 20% occurring once; the ten biggest clones make up less than 0.03%. J gave up 5 bases and V 7 bases, and 7 bases lay outside the gene matches. From germline, CDR1 is KGHSH and CDR2 LQKENI. CDR3 size: 14 residues. Notes on the study in general: When Type 1 diabetes patients were examined, their TCRB CDR3s proved moderately but significantly shorter in all four CD4+ subsets. Over-representation of high TCR-expressing cells was a possible consequence of cDNA sequencing.

This clonotype was sampled from a woman in her forties with type 1 diabetes. This sequence joins TRBV18 and TRBJ2-3; 9 bases map to TRBD1. Sequenced sample: naive CD4+ T cells from blood. The CDR3 is CASLQGARGDTQYF. In DNA, the CDR3 is TGTGCCAGCTTACAGGGGGCGCGAGGAGATACGCAGTATTTT.